A selection of T cell receptor beta chains follows, all from one sample in a study of shared clonotypes between healthy human individuals. Repertoires were generated with immunoSEQ multiplex PCR, while TCRdb's copy carries only in-frame clones and drops some. The table records some 1 million clones, about 76% of them present only once. Specimen: memory CD4+ T cells sorted from blood. The receptors derive from a man aged 18 to 29 in good health. Each CDR3 is given with its conserved first and last residue. D genes are given only for firm matches. Size is omitted from some rows. Given values are once, few, many or a class for expanded clones.

clone_size: .; j_call: TRBJ2-7; d_call: TRBD1; v_call: TRBV5-1; cdr3_nt: TGCGCCAGCAGCTTGGGAGGACAGGGACTCGGCGAGCAGTACTTC; cdr3_aa: CASSLGGQGLGEQYF
clone_size: .; j_call: TRBJ2-7; d_call: TRBD2; v_call: TRBV6-5; cdr3_nt: TGTGCCAGCAGTTACAGGGAGGGTTCCTACGAGCAGTACTTC; cdr3_aa: CASSYREGSYEQYF
clone_size: .; j_call: TRBJ1-2; d_call: TRBD1; v_call: TRBV4-2; cdr3_nt: TGTGCCAGCAGCCAAGATCTACAGGGGCGCTATGGCTACACCTTC; cdr3_aa: CASSQDLQGRYGYTF
clone_size: .; j_call: TRBJ2-2; d_call: TRBD2; v_call: TRBV19; cdr3_nt: TGTGCCAGTAACCCTAGCGGGGGGATCGCCACCGGGGAGCTGTTTTTT; cdr3_aa: CASNPSGGIATGELFF
clone_size: .; j_call: TRBJ1-3; d_call: .; v_call: TRBV7-2; cdr3_nt: TGTGCCAGCAGCTCGGACGGGACGCGAGGAAACACCATATATTTT; cdr3_aa: CASSSDGTRGNTIYF
clone_size: .; j_call: TRBJ2-5; d_call: .; v_call: TRBV5-6; cdr3_nt: TGTGCCAGCAGCTTACAAGTAGGCAGTCAAGAGACCCAGTACTTC; cdr3_aa: CASSLQVGSQETQYF
clone_size: .; j_call: TRBJ2-7; d_call: TRBD2; v_call: TRBV5-1; cdr3_nt: TGCGCCAGCAGCCTGACCTGGCTAGCGGGGGCGTTCGAGCAGTACTTC; cdr3_aa: CASSLTWLAGAFEQYF
clone_size: .; j_call: TRBJ2-5; d_call: TRBD2; v_call: TRBV7-2; cdr3_nt: TGTGCCAGCAGCGAATTAGCGGGAGTCAGAGAGACCCAGTACTTC; cdr3_aa: CASSELAGVRETQYF
clone_size: once; j_call: TRBJ1-2; d_call: .; v_call: TRBV15; cdr3_nt: TGTGCCACCAGCAGAGATCTGGCAGGGATGGAGGGGGGCTACACCTTC; cdr3_aa: CATSRDLAGMEGGYTF
clone_size: once; j_call: TRBJ2-5; d_call: TRBD2; v_call: TRBV7-6; cdr3_nt: TGTGCCAGCAGCCTAGACCGGGGGGTTCAAGAGACCCAGTACTTC; cdr3_aa: CASSLDRGVQETQYF
clone_size: .; j_call: TRBJ2-1; d_call: .; v_call: TRBV6-4; cdr3_nt: TGTGCCAGCAGTGACTTTCCTAGCAGCAATGAGCAGTTCTTC; cdr3_aa: CASSDFPSSNEQFF
clone_size: .; j_call: TRBJ2-2; d_call: .; v_call: TRBV18; cdr3_nt: TGTGCCAGCTCACTGGTTCGCACCGGGGAGCTGTTTTTT; cdr3_aa: CASSLVRTGELFF
clone_size: once; j_call: TRBJ2-7; d_call: .; v_call: TRBV5-8; cdr3_nt: TGTGCCAGCAGCCCCCGAACGTCTGAGCAGTACTTC; cdr3_aa: CASSPRTSEQYF
clone_size: .; j_call: TRBJ1-2; d_call: .; v_call: TRBV28; cdr3_nt: TGTGCCAGCAGTTTTTTCAACATGGGGCAAGGAAATGGCTACACCTTC; cdr3_aa: CASSFFNMGQGNGYTF
clone_size: .; j_call: TRBJ2-7; d_call: .; v_call: TRBV10-3; cdr3_nt: TGTGCCATCACCCGGGACCAGGACTACGAGCAGTACTTC; cdr3_aa: CAITRDQDYEQYF
clone_size: .; j_call: TRBJ1-1; d_call: .; v_call: TRBV25-1; cdr3_nt: TGTGCCAGCAGTGAGACAGTGCTAATGAACACTGAAGCTTTCTTT; cdr3_aa: CASSETVLMNTEAFF
clone_size: .; j_call: TRBJ1-2; d_call: .; v_call: TRBV28; cdr3_nt: TGTGCCAGCAGTTTAGTCACCGACGGCCTAGGAGGCTACACCTTC; cdr3_aa: CASSLVTDGLGGYTF
clone_size: .; j_call: TRBJ1-1; d_call: .; v_call: TRBV10-3; cdr3_nt: TGTGCCATCAGTGAGTCGACGGGGCAGGGTAGCACTGAAGCTTTCTTT; cdr3_aa: CAISESTGQGSTEAFF
clone_size: once; j_call: TRBJ1-2; d_call: .; v_call: TRBV30; cdr3_nt: TGTGCCTGGAGTGTACACGGGGTTTCCAACTATGGCTACACCTTC; cdr3_aa: CAWSVHGVSNYGYTF
clone_size: once; j_call: TRBJ2-7; d_call: TRBD2; v_call: TRBV29-1; cdr3_nt: TGCAGCGGGAGCAAGGGGACTAGCGGGACCGAGCAGTACTTC; cdr3_aa: CSGSKGTSGTEQYF
clone_size: .; j_call: TRBJ2-4; d_call: TRBD2; v_call: TRBV5-4; cdr3_nt: TGTGCCAGCAGCTTGGTTTTGGGGGGGAACAAAAACATTCAGTACTTC; cdr3_aa: CASSLVLGGNKNIQYF
clone_size: .; j_call: TRBJ1-6; d_call: .; v_call: TRBV7-8; cdr3_nt: TGTGCCAGCAGCTTGGGAGTGAAAGCAGCAAATTCACCCCTCCACTTT; cdr3_aa: CASSLGVKAANSPLHF
clone_size: .; j_call: TRBJ2-7; d_call: .; v_call: TRBV29-1; cdr3_nt: TGCAGCGTTGTCTCAGGGCCTACCTACGAGCAGTACTTC; cdr3_aa: CSVVSGPTYEQYF
clone_size: .; j_call: TRBJ2-7; d_call: .; v_call: TRBV11-2; cdr3_nt: TGTGCCAGCAGCCTCGGGAGAGTATCCTACGAGCAGTACTTC; cdr3_aa: CASSLGRVSYEQYF
clone_size: .; j_call: TRBJ1-3; d_call: .; v_call: TRBV5-4; cdr3_nt: TGTGCCAGCAGCTTGGCCCTTGGCTCTGGAAACACCATATATTTT; cdr3_aa: CASSLALGSGNTIYF
clone_size: once; j_call: TRBJ2-3; d_call: .; v_call: TRBV19; cdr3_nt: TGTGCCAGTAGTATAATGTCACAAGGAGGGGCTGCGCGTCCAGATACGCAGTATTTT; cdr3_aa: CASSIMSQGGAARPDTQYF